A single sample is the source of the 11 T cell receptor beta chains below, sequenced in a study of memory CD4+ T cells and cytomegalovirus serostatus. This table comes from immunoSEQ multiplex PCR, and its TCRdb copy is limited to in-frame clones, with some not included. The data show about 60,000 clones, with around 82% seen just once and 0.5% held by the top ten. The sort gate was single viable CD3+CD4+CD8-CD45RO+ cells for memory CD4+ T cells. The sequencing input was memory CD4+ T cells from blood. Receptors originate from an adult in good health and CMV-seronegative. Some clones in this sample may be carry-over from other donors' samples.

Written as DNA, the CDR3 is TGTGCCATCAGTGGACGAGAGGGTCGGGGTTCGGGGTCTAACACTGAAGCTTTCTTT. The encoded protein is CAISGREGRGSGSNTEAFF. The V call is TRBV10-3, the J call TRBJ1-1; no definite D call. Trimming shortened V by 4 bases and J by 2 bases, and 26 bases separated the two germline ends. CDR1 is ENHRY, CDR2 SYGVKD, per germline. The length of the CDR3 is 19 residues.

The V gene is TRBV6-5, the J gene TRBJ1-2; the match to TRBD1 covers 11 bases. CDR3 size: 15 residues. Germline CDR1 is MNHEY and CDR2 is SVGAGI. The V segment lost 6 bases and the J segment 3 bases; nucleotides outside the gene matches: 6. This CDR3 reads CASSRPDRGHYGYTF. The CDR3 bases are TGTGCCAGCAGCCGCCCGGACAGGGGGCACTATGGCTACACCTTC.

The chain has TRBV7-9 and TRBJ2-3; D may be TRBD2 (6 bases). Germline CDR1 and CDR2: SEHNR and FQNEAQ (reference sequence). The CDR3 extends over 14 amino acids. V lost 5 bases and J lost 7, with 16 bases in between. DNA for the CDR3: TGTGCCAGCAGCCGGGAGTCCGGGAGCAATACGCAGTATTTT. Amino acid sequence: CASSRESGSNTQYF.

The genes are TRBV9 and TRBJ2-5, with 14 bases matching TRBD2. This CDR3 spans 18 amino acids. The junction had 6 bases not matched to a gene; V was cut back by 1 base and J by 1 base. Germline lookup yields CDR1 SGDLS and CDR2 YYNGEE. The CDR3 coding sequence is TGTGCCAGCAGCGTAAGTGGACTAGCGGGAGGAGGCCAAGAGACCCAGTACTTC. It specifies CASSVSGLAGGGQETQYF.

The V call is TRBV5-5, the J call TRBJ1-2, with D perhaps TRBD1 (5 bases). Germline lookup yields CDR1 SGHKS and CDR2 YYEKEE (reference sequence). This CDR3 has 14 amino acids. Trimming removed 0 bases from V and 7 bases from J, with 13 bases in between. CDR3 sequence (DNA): TGTGCCAGCAGCTTGGCTGGGGGGGAAGTTGGCTACACCTTC. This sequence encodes CASSLAGGEVGYTF.

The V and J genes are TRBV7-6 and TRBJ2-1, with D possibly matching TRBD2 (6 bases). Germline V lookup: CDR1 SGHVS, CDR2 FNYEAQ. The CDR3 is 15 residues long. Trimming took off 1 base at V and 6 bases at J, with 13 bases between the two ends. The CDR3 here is CASSLGLLGGNEQFF. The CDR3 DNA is TGTGCCAGCAGCTTAGGGCTGCTGGGGGGCAATGAGCAGTTCTTC.

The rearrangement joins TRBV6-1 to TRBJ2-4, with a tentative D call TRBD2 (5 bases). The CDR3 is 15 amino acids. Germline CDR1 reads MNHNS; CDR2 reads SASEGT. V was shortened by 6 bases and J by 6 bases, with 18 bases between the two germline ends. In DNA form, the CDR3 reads TGTGCCAGCAGACCCGGAGGATCAGGAGGAAACATTCAGTACTTC. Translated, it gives CASRPGGSGGNIQYF.

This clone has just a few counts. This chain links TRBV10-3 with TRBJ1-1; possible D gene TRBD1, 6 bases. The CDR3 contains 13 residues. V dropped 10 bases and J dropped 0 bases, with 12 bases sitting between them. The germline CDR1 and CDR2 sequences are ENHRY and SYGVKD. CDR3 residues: CATLQGLNTEAFF. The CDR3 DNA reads TGTGCCACCCTACAGGGACTGAACACTGAAGCTTTCTTT.

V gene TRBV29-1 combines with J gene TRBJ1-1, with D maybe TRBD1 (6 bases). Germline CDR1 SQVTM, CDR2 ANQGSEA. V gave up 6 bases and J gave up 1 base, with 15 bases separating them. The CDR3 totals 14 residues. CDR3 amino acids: CSVGKGGRNTEAFF. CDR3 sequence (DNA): TGCAGCGTCGGAAAAGGGGGGCGGAACACTGAAGCTTTCTTT.

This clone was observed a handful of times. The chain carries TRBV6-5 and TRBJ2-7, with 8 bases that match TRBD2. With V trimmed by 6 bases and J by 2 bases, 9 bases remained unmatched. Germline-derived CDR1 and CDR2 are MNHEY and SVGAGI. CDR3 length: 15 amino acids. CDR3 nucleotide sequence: TGTGCCAGCAGATCATTAAGCGGGAGCACCTACGAGCAGTACTTC. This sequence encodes CASRSLSGSTYEQYF.

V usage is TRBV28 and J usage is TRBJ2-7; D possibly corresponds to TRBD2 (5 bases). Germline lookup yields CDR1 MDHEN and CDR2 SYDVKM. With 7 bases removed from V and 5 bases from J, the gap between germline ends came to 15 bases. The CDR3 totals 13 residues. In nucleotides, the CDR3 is TGTGCCAGCACCCCGGGCGGGTCCCACGAGCAGTACTTC. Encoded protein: CASTPGGSHEQYF. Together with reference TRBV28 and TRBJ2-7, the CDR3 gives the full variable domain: DVKVTQSSRYLVKRTGEKVFLECVQDMDHENMFWYRQDPGLGLRLIYFSYDVKMKEKGDIPEGYSVSREKKERFSLILESASTNQTSMYLCASTPGGSHEQYFGPGTRLTVT.